Listed below are T cell receptor beta chains from one sample, sequenced in a study of T cell responses to AZD1222 COVID-19 vaccine. Only in-frame clones appear in the TCRdb table, and some are missing; sequencing was by immunoSEQ multiplex PCR. The sample includes roughly 100,000 clones, approximately 89% of them seen just once. The sequencing here drew on peripheral blood, taken 28 days after the second dose of the MenACWY control vaccine. The receptors originated from an adult who received the MenACWY meningococcal vaccine as a control. Both conserved end residues are part of each CDR3. A D gene is named only where the DNA matches it firmly. Rows give clone size only sometimes, using once, few, many, or a class for an expanded clone.

TRBD2	15	NA	TRBV6-2/TRBV6-3	TRBJ2-3	TGTGCCAGCAGTTACGGGGAGGGACGCACAGATACGCAGTATTTT	CASSYGEGRTDTQYF
NA	11	NA	TRBV30	TRBJ1-2	TGTGCCTGGAGTCAGGTGGATGGCTACACCTTC	CAWSQVDGYTF
NA	14	NA	TRBV18	TRBJ2-5	TGTGCCAGCTCACCACAGGGGAGGAAGGAGACCCAGTACTTC	CASSPQGRKETQYF
NA	19	NA	TRBV4-1	TRBJ1-6	TGCGCCAGCAGCCTCGACCAAGGTAGACAGAGCTCCTATAATTCACCCCTCCACTTT	CASSLDQGRQSSYNSPLHF
NA	14	NA	TRBV5-1	TRBJ2-2	TGCGCCAGCAGCTTAACAGGGCGTGCCGGGGAGCTGTTTTTT	CASSLTGRAGELFF
NA	13	NA	TRBV4-3	TRBJ2-1	TGCGCCAGCAGCCAAGGACTGTTCAATGAGCAGTTCTTC	CASSQGLFNEQFF
TRBD1	13	NA	TRBV7-2	TRBJ2-5	TGTGCCAGCAGCCCCGGACAGGGGGAGACCCAGTACTTC	CASSPGQGETQYF
TRBD2	15	NA	TRBV7-3	TRBJ2-1	TGTGCCAGCAGCTTAGGGAGCGGGGGAGGCAATGAGCAGTTCTTC	CASSLGSGGGNEQFF
NA	13	few	TRBV24-1	TRBJ1-5	TGTGCCACCAGTGTAAGGGGCAATCAGCCCCAGCATTTT	CATSVRGNQPQHF
TRBD1	13	NA	TRBV7-8	TRBJ2-7	TGTGCCAGCAGCCGGGACAGGTCCTACGAGCAGTACTTC	CASSRDRSYEQYF
NA	12	NA	TRBV28	TRBJ1-2	TGTGCCAGCGTAGGGTCCGGCTATGGCTACACCTTC	CASVGSGYGYTF
TRBD1	14	NA	TRBV11-2	TRBJ1-1	TGTGCCAGCAGCATATCGACAGGGGCCACTGAAGCTTTCTTT	CASSISTGATEAFF
NA	13	NA	TRBV20-1	TRBJ2-7	TGCAGTGCTAGTCCCCAGAGCTCCTACGAGCAGTACTTC	CSASPQSSYEQYF
NA	14	NA	TRBV27	TRBJ2-1	TGTGCCAGCAGATTCCACTACATTAACAATGAGCAGTTCTTC	CASRFHYINNEQFF
NA	14	NA	TRBV4-1	TRBJ2-1	TGCGCCAGCAGCCTGCGGGACGCTAATAATGAGCAGTTCTTC	CASSLRDANNEQFF
NA	15	NA	TRBV5-1	TRBJ2-5	TGCGCCAGCAGCTTGGAGGTCTCCGGTCAAGGGACCCAGTACTTC	CASSLEVSGQGTQYF
NA	14	NA	TRBV10-3	TRBJ2-5	TGTGCCATCAGTGGGTCAGGGGAACAAGAGACCCAGTACTTC	CAISGSGEQETQYF
NA	15	NA	TRBV11-2	TRBJ2-5	TGTGCCAGCAGCTCCTCCCCTGGGTCTGGGGAGACCCAGTACTTC	CASSSSPGSGETQYF
NA	12	NA	TRBV5-6	TRBJ2-1	TGTGCCAGCAGTTTTACCCCCAATGAGCAGTTCTTC	CASSFTPNEQFF
NA	12	NA	TRBV7-2	TRBJ1-6	TGTGCCAGCAGCTTGCGAAATTCACCCCTCCACTTT	CASSLRNSPLHF
NA	14	NA	TRBV18	TRBJ1-5	TGTGCCAGCTCACCACCGGCGGACAAGCAGGCCCAGCATTTT	CASSPPADKQAQHF
NA	19	NA	TRBV5-5	TRBJ1-4	TGTGCCAGCAGCTTGACGCCCCACGGGGGCAGGGCGGCCGCTGAAAAACTGTTTTTT	CASSLTPHGGRAAAEKLFF
NA	14	NA	TRBV7-8	TRBJ1-5	TGTGCCAGCAGCTTGAGGCGGGGCAATCAGCCCCAGCATTTT	CASSLRRGNQPQHF
NA	14	NA	TRBV7-2	TRBJ2-7	TGTGCCAGCAGCTACCCGACAGTCTCCTACGAGCAGTACTTC	CASSYPTVSYEQYF
NA	15	NA	TRBV6-2/TRBV6-3	TRBJ1-5	TGTGCCAGCAGTTACACGGGCCAGGGTAATCAGCCCCAGCATTTT	CASSYTGQGNQPQHF
TRBD1	12	NA	TRBV28	TRBJ1-2	TGTGCCACCAGGGGGCCGGACTATGGCTACACCTTC	CATRGPDYGYTF
NA	14	NA	TRBV7-9	TRBJ1-6	TGTGCCAGCAGCTTAGGTCAGGTTAGGTCACCCCTCCACTTT	CASSLGQVRSPLHF
NA	13	NA	TRBV6-2/TRBV6-3	TRBJ1-2	TGTGCCAGCAGCTCGGGACTGATCTATGGCTACACCTTC	CASSSGLIYGYTF
NA	20	once	TRBV14	TRBJ2-1	TGTGCCAGCAGCCATCCGTACACCCCCGAGGGGACTCGACCCTACAATGAGCAGTTCTTC	CASSHPYTPEGTRPYNEQFF
NA	14	NA	TRBV27	TRBJ2-7	TGTGCCAGCAGTTATAGGGCGGGGACGCACGAGCAGTACTTC	CASSYRAGTHEQYF
TRBD2	20	NA	TRBV3-1/TRBV3-2	TRBJ2-3	TGTGCCAGCAGCCCGACCCTTGGACTAGCGGGGGGGCCGAGCACAGATACGCAGTATTTT	CASSPTLGLAGGPSTDTQYF
TRBD2	15	NA	TRBV29-1	TRBJ2-3	TGCAGCGTTAATCCCCTAGCGGGGAGCACAGATACGCAGTATTTT	CSVNPLAGSTDTQYF
NA	14	NA	TRBV15	TRBJ2-7	TGTGCCACCAGCAGGGGGGGACAGTTTTTGGAGCAGTACTTC	CATSRGGQFLEQYF
NA	17	NA	TRBV24-1	TRBJ2-3	TGTGCCACCAGTGATTTTAGGGGCCGATCTAGCACAGATACGCAGTATTTT	CATSDFRGRSSTDTQYF
TRBD1	15	NA	TRBV7-9	TRBJ2-5	TGTGCCAGCAGCTTAACACAGGGGGCCCAAGAGACCCAGTACTTC	CASSLTQGAQETQYF
TRBD1	14	NA	TRBV18	TRBJ1-5	TGTGCCAGCTCACCTGGCAGGGGGGATCAGCCCCAGCATTTT	CASSPGRGDQPQHF
NA	14	NA	TRBV7-2	TRBJ1-4	TGTGCCAGCAGCTTACGCAGGGGACATGAAAAACTGTTTTTT	CASSLRRGHEKLFF